Below are 9 T cell receptor beta chains sequenced from a single sample in a study of blood T cell repertoires in COVID-19. Generated by immunoSEQ multiplex PCR, the TCRdb table keeps only in-frame clones and is missing some. The sample holds around 340,000 clones, roughly 87% seen once. The sequenced sample consisted of peripheral blood. The source is a woman aged 55-75 years with COVID-19, enrolled during active disease.

The chain combines TRBV6-2 or TRBV6-3 with TRBJ1-2; maybe TRBD1 (6 bases). The length of the CDR3 is 15 residues. V lost 4 bases and J 4 bases, leaving 16 bases between the germline ends. Looked up from germline, CDR1 is MNHEY and CDR2 is SVGEGT. The chain's CDR3 is CASSSRQEWAYGYTF. The DNA of the CDR3 is TGTGCCAGCAGTTCAAGACAGGAATGGGCCTATGGCTACACCTTC.

V usage is TRBV30 and J usage is TRBJ1-2; TRBD1 is a possible D gene (5 bases). The length of the CDR3 is 13 residues. The V gene's germline CDR1 is GTSNPN and CDR2 SVGIG (reference sequence). Trimming removed 4 bases from V and 10 bases from J, with 19 bases in between. The CDR3 loop reads CAWNPRGRGAYTF. The CDR3 DNA sequence: TGTGCCTGGAACCCCCGGGGGAGGGGCGCCTACACCTTC.

In this sample, this clone turned up once. The V gene is TRBV11-3, the J gene TRBJ2-5; TRBD1 agrees at 12 bases. J gave up 7 bases and V 5 bases, and 8 bases lay outside the gene matches. This CDR3 spans 15 amino acids. In germline, CDR1 is SGHNT, CDR2 YENEEA. CDR3 DNA: TGTGCCAGCAGCCTCGGGACAGGGGGCTCAGGGACCCAGTACTTC. It yields the protein CASSLGTGGSGTQYF. Full variable domain (outside the CDR3, taken from reference TRBV11-3 and TRBJ2-5): EAGVVQSPRYKIIEKKQPVAFWCNPISGHNTLYWYLQNLGQGPELLIRYENEEAVDDSQLPKDRFSAERLKGVDSTLKIQPAELGDSAVYLCASSLGTGGSGTQYFGPGTRLLVL.

V and J are TRBV5-1 and TRBJ1-1; TRBD1 is a possible D gene (6 bases). Trimming cost V 6 bases and J 5 bases, with 20 bases left between them. Germline V gene data show CDR1 as SGHRS and CDR2 as YFSETQ. The length of the CDR3 is 15 residues. CDR3 in DNA: TGCGCCAGCACCTCTGAAGGGCCAGGGGTGACTGAAGCTTTCTTT. Translation: CASTSEGPGVTEAFF.

The genes are TRBV29-1 and TRBJ1-5; D perhaps matches TRBD1 (5 bases). This CDR3 spans 14 amino acids. Germline V gene data show CDR1 as SQVTM and CDR2 as ANQGSEA. Trimming left V 6 bases short and J 0 bases short, with 12 bases between. CDR3 sequence (DNA): TGCAGCGTGGCACAGGAAAATAGCAATCAGCCCCAGCATTTT. Its protein is CSVAQENSNQPQHF.

The rearrangement uses TRBV7-2 and TRBJ2-1, with no clear D. This CDR3 contains 13 residues. Germline V lookup: CDR1 SGHTA, CDR2 FQGNSA. V gave up 3 bases and J gave up 5 bases, with 8 bases separating them. CDR3 DNA: TGTGCCAGCAGCTTGGGCGCCAACAATGAGCAGTTCTTC. Protein sequence: CASSLGANNEQFF.

For this clone: This specimen includes other DNA sequences encoding the same CDR3. V gene TRBV11-2 combines with J gene TRBJ1-1; tentatively, D is TRBD1 (5 bases). The CDR3 has 13 amino acids. The V end lost 0 bases, the J end lost 11 bases, and 13 bases lay between the germline ends. Germline V lookup: CDR1 SGHAT, CDR2 FQNNGV. CDR3 sequence: CASSLEGVGGAFF. Written as DNA, the CDR3 is TGTGCCAGCAGCTTAGAGGGGGTCGGGGGTGCTTTCTTT.

The V and J genes are TRBV28 and TRBJ2-3; TRBD2 might be the D (5 bases). The CDR3 has 12 amino acids. Trimming removed 5 bases at V and 3 bases at J, with 6 bases between. Germline V gives CDR1 MDHEN, CDR2 SYDVKM. The DNA of the CDR3 is TGTGCCAGCAGTCCGGGGACAGATACGCAGTATTTT. This encodes CASSPGTDTQYF.

The genes are TRBV4-1 and TRBJ2-7, with no clear D. The V and J ends lost 0 bases and 0 bases respectively, with 9 bases between them. In germline, CDR1 is MGHRA, CDR2 YSYEKL. This CDR3 spans 15 amino acids. The CDR3 loop reads CASSQDEFSSYEQYF. In nucleotides, the CDR3 is TGCGCCAGCAGCCAAGATGAGTTTAGCTCCTACGAGCAGTACTTC.